These T cell receptor beta chains were read from a single sample in a study of beta chain features in type 1 diabetes. The protocol was immunoSEQ multiplex PCR, while the TCRdb copy is restricted to in-frame clones and leaves out a portion. The sample lists some 280,000 clones; roughly an eighth were seen once. Sequencing was done on a sample of naive CD4+ T cells from blood. These receptors all stem from a man aged 25-45 years with type 1 diabetes. The CDR3 runs from the conserved cysteine through the conserved F or W. D genes are given only for firm matches. Only part of the rows carry a size: once, few, many, or a class if the clone is expanded.

TRBD1 | TRBJ2-1 | TRBV7-9 | - | TGTGCCAGCAGCTTAACTCCCCATCGAGGCCGACAGGGCAAACAGTTCTTC | CASSLTPHRGRQGKQFF
TRBD2 | TRBJ2-5 | TRBV7-2 | - | TGTGCCAGCAGCTTAATAGCGGGAGTTTCAGAGACCCAGTACTTC | CASSLIAGVSETQYF
- | TRBJ1-5 | TRBV7-2 | - | TGTGCCAGCAGCGCATCGGGGTATAGCAATCAGCCCCAGCATTTT | CASSASGYSNQPQHF
- | TRBJ2-1 | TRBV25-1 | few | TGTGCCAGCGGGGGACAGGGGGGACTAGCGGGTTATTACAATGAGCAGTTCTTC | CASGGQGGLAGYYNEQFF
TRBD2 | TRBJ2-5 | TRBV12-5 | few | TGTGCTAGTGGTCTTAGACTAGCGGGCCCCCAAGAGACCCAGTACTTC | CASGLRLAGPQETQYF
TRBD1 | TRBJ1-1 | TRBV18 | - | TGTGCCAGCTCAAGGGGACAGGGGAACACTGAAGCTTTCTTT | CASSRGQGNTEAFF
- | TRBJ1-2 | TRBV7-9 | few | TGTGCCAGCAGCGTCGATCTCCAGTCGGGCTACACCTTC | CASSVDLQSGYTF
- | TRBJ2-6 | TRBV11-2 | - | TGTGCCAGCAGATCTGTCTCTGGGGCCAACGTCCTGACTTTC | CASRSVSGANVLTF
- | TRBJ2-3 | TRBV7-2 | few | TGTGCCAGCACCAGTGGTGGGAGGTCAGATACGCAGTATTTT | CASTSGGRSDTQYF
- | TRBJ1-2 | TRBV5-6 | - | TGTGCCAGCAGCTTGGCGGGGATAGTAGGGGGCTACACCTTC | CASSLAGIVGGYTF
- | TRBJ1-2 | TRBV6-5 | few | TGTGCCAGCAGTTACGGCGGGGGAGGCTATGGCTACACCTTC | CASSYGGGGYGYTF
- | TRBJ2-3 | TRBV14 | few | TGTGCCAGCAGCCAAGGTACCCCGGGACTTTACTCCACAGATACGCAGTATTTT | CASSQGTPGLYSTDTQYF
TRBD1 | TRBJ1-3 | TRBV6-5 | - | TGTGCCAGCAGTTCCGCGACAGGGACTGGAAACACCATATATTTT | CASSSATGTGNTIYF
TRBD1 | TRBJ2-1 | TRBV6-4 | few | TGTGCCAGCAGCCGGGACAGGTACAATGAGCAGTTCTTC | CASSRDRYNEQFF
- | TRBJ2-4 | TRBV6-1 | few | TGTGCCAGCAGTTCCCCGTGGGCGGGAAACATTCAGTACTTC | CASSSPWAGNIQYF
TRBD1 | TRBJ2-7 | TRBV2 | few | TGTGCCAGCATTTTTGAAGGGGGCACCTACGAGCAGTACTTC | CASIFEGGTYEQYF
TRBD1 | TRBJ2-1 | TRBV5-4 | few | TGTGCCAGCAGCCCCCGACAGGGCTATGAGCAGTTCTTC | CASSPRQGYEQFF
- | TRBJ1-4 | TRBV25-1 | - | TGTGCCAGCACCCGGGGGGTGATTGGAGAAAAACTGTTTTTT | CASTRGVIGEKLFF
- | TRBJ2-5 | TRBV6-6 | few | TGTGCCAGCAGTCTCCCGCGGTCTGGCGAGACCCAGTACTTC | CASSLPRSGETQYF
- | TRBJ2-5 | TRBV6-5 | - | TGTGCCAGCAGTTACTCAGGACAGCCTGGGACCCAGTACTTC | CASSYSGQPGTQYF
- | TRBJ2-1 | TRBV7-3 | few | TGTGCCAGCAGCTTAGGGACAAACTCCTACAATGAGCAGTTCTTC | CASSLGTNSYNEQFF
- | TRBJ2-7 | TRBV28 | few | TGTGCCAGCATTCCTTCACTGGGGAGCTCCTACGAGCAGTACTTC | CASIPSLGSSYEQYF
TRBD1 | TRBJ1-3 | TRBV15 | - | TGTGCCACCAGCTATCCGGGACAGGCGAGCTCTGGAAACACCATATATTTT | CATSYPGQASSGNTIYF
- | TRBJ1-2 | TRBV29-1 | - | TGCAGCGTAGCCAGGGATGGCTACACCTTC | CSVARDGYTF
- | TRBJ2-2 | TRBV6-6 | few | TGTGCCAGCAGCACAGGGTTGTACACCGGGGAGCTGTTTTTT | CASSTGLYTGELFF
TRBD1 | TRBJ2-2 | TRBV7-3 | few | TGTGCCAGCAGCTCCCCGGGACAGGGGAACACCGGGGAGCTGTTTTTT | CASSSPGQGNTGELFF
TRBD1 | TRBJ1-2 | TRBV4-3 | few | TGCGCCAGCAGCCATAGCGGACAGGGCTATGGCTACACCTTC | CASSHSGQGYGYTF
- | TRBJ2-7 | TRBV5-6 | - | TGTGCCAGCAGCTTGGTGAGGGGGAGCTACGAGCAGTACTTC | CASSLVRGSYEQYF
- | TRBJ2-2 | TRBV30 | few | TGTGCCTGGAGTGTACTTCAGGCCGGGGAGCTGTTTTTT | CAWSVLQAGELFF
- | TRBJ2-1 | TRBV7-2 | - | TGTGCCAGCAGCTTAGCGCATCAGGGGGGCTCCTACAATGAGCAGTTCTTC | CASSLAHQGGSYNEQFF
TRBD1 | TRBJ2-7 | TRBV6-1 | few | TGTGCCAGCAGTGAGCCGGACAGGGGGGGCGAGCAGTACTTC | CASSEPDRGGEQYF
TRBD1 | TRBJ1-2 | TRBV15 | - | TGTGCCACCAGCAGAGAGGGCCTAGGCTGGGGGACAGGTCTATCCTATGGCTACACCTTC | CATSREGLGWGTGLSYGYTF
- | TRBJ2-2 | TRBV29-1 | few | TGCAGCGCCCAGAACACCGGGGAGCTGTTTTTT | CSAQNTGELFF
- | TRBJ2-5 | TRBV5-4 | few | TGTGCCAGCAGCTTGCCCCAGGGTGCGGAGACCCAGTACTTC | CASSLPQGAETQYF
TRBD1 | TRBJ2-5 | TRBV29-1 | - | TGCAGCGCCCAGCGGGGACAGGGGGAGACCCAGTACTTC | CSAQRGQGETQYF
- | TRBJ1-2 | TRBV7-9 | - | TGTGCCAGCAGCTTTCGCGCAGGGAACTATGGCTACACCTTC | CASSFRAGNYGYTF
- | TRBJ1-1 | TRBV5-1 | - | TGCGCCAGCAGCTTGGTTCGAGTATCCGTGGACACTGAAGCTTTCTTT | CASSLVRVSVDTEAFF
- | TRBJ2-1 | TRBV5-1 | few | TGCGCCAGCAGCTCCGAGGCTAGACGGTCCGGCAATGAGCAGTTCTTC | CASSSEARRSGNEQFF
TRBD2 | TRBJ2-1 | TRBV5-4 | - | TGCGCCAGCAGCCAGTGGACTAGCGGGAGCAATGAGCAGTTCTTC | CASSQWTSGSNEQFF
- | TRBJ2-3 | TRBV9 | - | TGTGCCAGCAGCGGGGGACTGACTAGCACAGATACGCAGTATTTT | CASSGGLTSTDTQYF
TRBD1 | TRBJ1-2 | TRBV7-2 | - | TGTGCCAGCAGCCCGGACAGGGCTAACTATGGCTACACCTTC | CASSPDRANYGYTF
- | TRBJ2-1 | TRBV15 | few | TGTGCCACCGAGGGAAGCCTAGGGAATGAGCAGTTCTTC | CATEGSLGNEQFF
TRBD2 | TRBJ2-1 | TRBV18 | few | TGTGCCAGCTCACCGCAGCTAGCGGGAGGTCTCAGCTCCTACAATGAGCAGTTCTTC | CASSPQLAGGLSSYNEQFF
TRBD1 | TRBJ1-4 | TRBV9 | - | TGTGCCAGCAGCCCTCAGACAGGGGACGAAAAACTGTTTTTT | CASSPQTGDEKLFF
TRBD2 | TRBJ2-3 | TRBV7-2 | - | TGTGCCAGCAGCTTAGGGGGACTAGCGCCCACAGATACGCAGTATTTT | CASSLGGLAPTDTQYF
TRBD1 | TRBJ1-1 | TRBV7-3 | - | TGTGCCAGCAGCTCGACAGGGTTTAACACTGAAGCTTTCTTT | CASSSTGFNTEAFF
TRBD1 | TRBJ2-5 | TRBV5-4 | - | TGTGCCAGCAGCTCCAAACAGGGGCGCGGAGAGACCCAGTACTTC | CASSSKQGRGETQYF
- | TRBJ2-6 | TRBV2 | few | TGTGCCAGTCAGGGCTCTGGGGCCAACGTCCTGACTTTC | CASQGSGANVLTF
- | TRBJ1-1 | TRBV9 | few | TGTGCCAGCAGCGTAGGGGGGGACTTCCCTGAAGCTTTCTTT | CASSVGGDFPEAFF
- | TRBJ2-5 | TRBV29-1 | few | TGCAGCACCTTGAGTGGAGAGACCCAGTACTTC | CSTLSGETQYF